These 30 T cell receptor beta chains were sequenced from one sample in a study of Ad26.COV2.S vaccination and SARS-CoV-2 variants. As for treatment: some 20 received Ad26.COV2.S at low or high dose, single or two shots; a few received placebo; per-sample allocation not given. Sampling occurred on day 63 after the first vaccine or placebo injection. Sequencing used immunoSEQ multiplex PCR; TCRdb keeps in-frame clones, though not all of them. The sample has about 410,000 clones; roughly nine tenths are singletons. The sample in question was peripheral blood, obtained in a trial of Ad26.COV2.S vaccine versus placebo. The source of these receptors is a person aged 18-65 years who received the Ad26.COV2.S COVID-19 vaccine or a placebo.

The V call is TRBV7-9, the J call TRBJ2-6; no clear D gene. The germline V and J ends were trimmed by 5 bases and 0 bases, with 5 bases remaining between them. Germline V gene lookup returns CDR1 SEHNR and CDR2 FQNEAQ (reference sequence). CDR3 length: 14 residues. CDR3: CASSPGSGANVLTF. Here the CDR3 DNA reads TGTGCCAGCAGCCCAGGCTCTGGGGCCAACGTCCTGACTTTC. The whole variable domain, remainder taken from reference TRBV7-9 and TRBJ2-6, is DTGVSQNPRHKITKRGQNVTFRCDPISEHNRLYWYRQTLGQGPEFLTYFQNEAQLEKSRLLSDRFSAERPKGSFSTLEIQRTEQGDSAMYLCASSPGSGANVLTFGAGSRLTVL.

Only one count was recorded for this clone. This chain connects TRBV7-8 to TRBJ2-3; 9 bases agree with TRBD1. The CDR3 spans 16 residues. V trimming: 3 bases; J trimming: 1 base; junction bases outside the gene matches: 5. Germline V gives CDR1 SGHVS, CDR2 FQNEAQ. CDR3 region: CASSFEDRGGTDTQYF. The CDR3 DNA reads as TGTGCCAGCAGCTTTGAGGACAGGGGCGGCACAGATACGCAGTATTTT.

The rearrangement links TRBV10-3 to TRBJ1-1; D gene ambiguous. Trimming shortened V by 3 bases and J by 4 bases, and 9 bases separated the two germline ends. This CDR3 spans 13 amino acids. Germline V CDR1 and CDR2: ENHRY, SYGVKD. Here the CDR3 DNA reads TGTGCCATCAGTGAAAATGTCGGCACTGAAGCTTTCTTT. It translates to CAISENVGTEAFF.

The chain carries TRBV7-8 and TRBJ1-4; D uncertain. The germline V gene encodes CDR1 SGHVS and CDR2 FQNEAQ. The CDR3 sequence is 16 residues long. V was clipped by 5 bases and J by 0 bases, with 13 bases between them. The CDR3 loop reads CASSPDSGATNEKLFF. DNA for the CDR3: TGTGCCAGCAGCCCCGATTCGGGAGCAACTAATGAAAAACTGTTTTTT. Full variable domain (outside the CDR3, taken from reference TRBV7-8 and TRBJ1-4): GAGVSQSPRYKVAKRGQDVALRCDPISGHVSLFWYQQALGQGPEFLTYFQNEAQLDKSGLPSDRFFAERPEGSVSTLKIQRTQQEDSAVYLCASSPDSGATNEKLFFGSGTQLSVL.

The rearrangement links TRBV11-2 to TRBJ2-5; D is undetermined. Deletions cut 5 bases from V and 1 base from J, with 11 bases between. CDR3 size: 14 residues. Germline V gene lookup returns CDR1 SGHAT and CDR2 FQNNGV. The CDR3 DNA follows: TGTGCCAGCAGCCCGCTGCGGACCCAAGAGACCCAGTACTTC. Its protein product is CASSPLRTQETQYF.

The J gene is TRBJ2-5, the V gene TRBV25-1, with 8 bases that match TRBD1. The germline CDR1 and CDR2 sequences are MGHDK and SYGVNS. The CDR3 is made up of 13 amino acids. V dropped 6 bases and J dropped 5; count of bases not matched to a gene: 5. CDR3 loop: CASRETGEETQYF. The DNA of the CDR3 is TGTGCCAGCAGAGAGACAGGGGAGGAGACCCAGTACTTC.

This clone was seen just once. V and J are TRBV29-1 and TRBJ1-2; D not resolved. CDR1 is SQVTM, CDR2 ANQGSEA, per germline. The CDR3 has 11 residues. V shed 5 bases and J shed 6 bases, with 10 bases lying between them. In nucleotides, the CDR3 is TGCAGCGTTCTAGGTTTTGATGGCTACACCTTC. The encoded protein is CSVLGFDGYTF.

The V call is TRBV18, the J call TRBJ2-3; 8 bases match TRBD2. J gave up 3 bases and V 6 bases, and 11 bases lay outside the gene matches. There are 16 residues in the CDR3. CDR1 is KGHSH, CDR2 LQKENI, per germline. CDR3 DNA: TGTGCCAGCTCCATGGAACTTCCGGGGGGGACAGATACGCAGTATTTT. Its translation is CASSMELPGGTDTQYF.

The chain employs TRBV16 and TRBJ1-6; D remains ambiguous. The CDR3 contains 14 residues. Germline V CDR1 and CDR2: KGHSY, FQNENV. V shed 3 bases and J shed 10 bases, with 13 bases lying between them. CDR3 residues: CASSQSAGGSPLHF. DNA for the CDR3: TGTGCCAGCAGCCAGTCCGCGGGAGGGTCACCCCTCCACTTT.

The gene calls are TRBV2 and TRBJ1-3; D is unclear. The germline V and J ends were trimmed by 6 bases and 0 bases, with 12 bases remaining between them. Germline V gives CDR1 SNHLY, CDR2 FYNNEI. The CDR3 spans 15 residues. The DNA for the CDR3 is TGTGCCAGCAGGATGGACGGGAGCTCTGGAAACACCATATATTTT. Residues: CASRMDGSSGNTIYF. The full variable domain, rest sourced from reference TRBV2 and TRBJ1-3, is EPEVTQTPSHQVTQMGQEVILRCVPISNHLYFYWYRQILGQKVEFLVSFYNNEISEKSEIFDDQFSVERPDGSNFTLKIRSTKLEDSAMYFCASRMDGSSGNTIYFGEGSWLTVV.

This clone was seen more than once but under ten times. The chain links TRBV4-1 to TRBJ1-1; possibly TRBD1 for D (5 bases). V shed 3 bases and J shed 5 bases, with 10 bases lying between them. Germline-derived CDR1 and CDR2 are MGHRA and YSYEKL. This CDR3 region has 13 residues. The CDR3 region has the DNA TGCGCCAGCAGCCAGTGGGGCGGAACTGAAGCTTTCTTT. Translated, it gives CASSQWGGTEAFF.

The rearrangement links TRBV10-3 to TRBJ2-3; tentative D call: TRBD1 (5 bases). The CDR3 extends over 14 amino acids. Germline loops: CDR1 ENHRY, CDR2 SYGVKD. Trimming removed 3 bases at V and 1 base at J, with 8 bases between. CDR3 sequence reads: CAISDRVGTDTQYF. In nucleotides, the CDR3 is TGTGCCATCAGTGACAGGGTCGGCACAGATACGCAGTATTTT.

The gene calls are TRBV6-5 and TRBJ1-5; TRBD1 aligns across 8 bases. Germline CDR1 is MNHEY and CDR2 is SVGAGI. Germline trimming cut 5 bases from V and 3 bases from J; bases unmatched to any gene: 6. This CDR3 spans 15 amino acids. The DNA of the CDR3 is TGTGCCAGCAGTAATGGACAGGGCCTCAATCAGCCCCAGCATTTT. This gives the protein CASSNGQGLNQPQHF.

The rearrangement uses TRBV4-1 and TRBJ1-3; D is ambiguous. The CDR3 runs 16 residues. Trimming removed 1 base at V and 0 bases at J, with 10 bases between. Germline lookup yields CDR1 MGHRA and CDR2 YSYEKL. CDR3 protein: CASSQGTDLSGNTIYF. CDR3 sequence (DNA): TGCGCCAGCAGCCAAGGAACGGATCTCTCTGGAAACACCATATATTTT.

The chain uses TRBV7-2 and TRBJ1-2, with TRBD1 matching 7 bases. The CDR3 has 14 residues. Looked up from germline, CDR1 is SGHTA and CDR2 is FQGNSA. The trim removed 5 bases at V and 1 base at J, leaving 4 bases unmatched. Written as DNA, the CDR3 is TGTGCCAGCAGCATCAACAGGGGTAACTATGGCTACACCTTC. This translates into CASSINRGNYGYTF.

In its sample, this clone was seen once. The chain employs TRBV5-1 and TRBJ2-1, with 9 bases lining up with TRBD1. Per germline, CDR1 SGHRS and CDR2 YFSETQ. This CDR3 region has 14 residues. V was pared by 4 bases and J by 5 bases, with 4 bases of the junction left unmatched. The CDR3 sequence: CASSLQGADNEQFF. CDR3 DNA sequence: TGCGCCAGCAGCCTACAGGGGGCGGACAATGAGCAGTTCTTC.

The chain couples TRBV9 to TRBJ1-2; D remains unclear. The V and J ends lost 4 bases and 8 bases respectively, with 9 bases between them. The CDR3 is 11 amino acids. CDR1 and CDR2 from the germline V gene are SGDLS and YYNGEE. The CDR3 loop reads CASSRVGGYTF. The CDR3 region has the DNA TGTGCCAGCAGCCGGGTTGGAGGCTACACCTTC.

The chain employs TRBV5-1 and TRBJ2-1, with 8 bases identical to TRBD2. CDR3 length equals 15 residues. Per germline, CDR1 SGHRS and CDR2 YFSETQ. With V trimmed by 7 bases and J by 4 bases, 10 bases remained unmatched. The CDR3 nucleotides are TGCGCCAGCCACTCGGGGGGGTCTAAATACAATGAGCAGTTCTTC. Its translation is CASHSGGSKYNEQFF.

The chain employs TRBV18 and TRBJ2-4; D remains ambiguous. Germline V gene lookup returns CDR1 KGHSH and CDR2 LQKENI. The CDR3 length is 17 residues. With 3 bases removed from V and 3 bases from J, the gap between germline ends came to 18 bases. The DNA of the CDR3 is TGTGCCAGCTCACCCCTCGGACCCCCAAGGGACAAAAACATTCAGTACTTC. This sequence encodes CASSPLGPPRDKNIQYF.

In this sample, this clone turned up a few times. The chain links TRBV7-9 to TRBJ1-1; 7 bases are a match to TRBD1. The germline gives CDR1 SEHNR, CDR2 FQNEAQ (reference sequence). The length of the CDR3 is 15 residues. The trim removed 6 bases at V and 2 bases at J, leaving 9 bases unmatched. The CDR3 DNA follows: TGTGCCAGCAGTTTGAGGGGACAGACCAACACTGAAGCTTTCTTT. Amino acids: CASSLRGQTNTEAFF.

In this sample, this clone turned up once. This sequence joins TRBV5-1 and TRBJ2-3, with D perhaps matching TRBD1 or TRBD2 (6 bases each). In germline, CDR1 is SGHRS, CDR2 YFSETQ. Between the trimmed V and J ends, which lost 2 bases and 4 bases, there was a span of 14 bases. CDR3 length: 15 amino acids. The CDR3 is CASSFSAGEADTQYF. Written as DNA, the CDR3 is TGCGCCAGCAGCTTTTCGGCAGGGGAGGCAGATACGCAGTATTTT.

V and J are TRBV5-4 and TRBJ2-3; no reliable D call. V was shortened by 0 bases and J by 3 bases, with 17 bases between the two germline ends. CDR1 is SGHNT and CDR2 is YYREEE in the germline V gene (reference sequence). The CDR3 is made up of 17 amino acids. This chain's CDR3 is CASSLDVSGHKTDTQYF. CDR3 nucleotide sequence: TGTGCCAGCAGCTTGGACGTGTCGGGTCACAAGACAGATACGCAGTATTTT.

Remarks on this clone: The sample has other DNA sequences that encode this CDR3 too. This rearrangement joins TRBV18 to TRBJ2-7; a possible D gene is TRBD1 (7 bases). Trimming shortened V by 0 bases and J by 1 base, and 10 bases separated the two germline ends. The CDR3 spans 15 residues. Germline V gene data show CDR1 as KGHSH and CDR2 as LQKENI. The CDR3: CASSPPAGGSYEQYF. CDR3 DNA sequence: TGTGCCAGCTCACCACCGGCAGGGGGGTCCTACGAGCAGTACTTC. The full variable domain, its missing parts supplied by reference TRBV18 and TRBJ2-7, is NAGVMQNPRHLVRRRGQEARLRCSPMKGHSHVYWYRQLPEEGLKFMVYLQKENIIDESGMPKERFSAEFPKEGPSILRIQQVVRGDSAAYFCASSPPAGGSYEQYFGPGTRLTVT.

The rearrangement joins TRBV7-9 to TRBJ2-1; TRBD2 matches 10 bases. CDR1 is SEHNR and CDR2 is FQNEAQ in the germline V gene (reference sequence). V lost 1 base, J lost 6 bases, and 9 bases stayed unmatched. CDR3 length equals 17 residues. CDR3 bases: TGTGCCAGCAGCTTAGGGAGCCTAGCGGGGGAATTCAATGAGCAGTTCTTC. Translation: CASSLGSLAGEFNEQFF.

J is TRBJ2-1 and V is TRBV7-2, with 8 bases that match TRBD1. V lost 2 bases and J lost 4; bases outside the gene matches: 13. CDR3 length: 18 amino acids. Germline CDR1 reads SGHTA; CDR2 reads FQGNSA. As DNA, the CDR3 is TGTGCCAGCAGCTTACCTTTCAGGGGGCCCTCCCTTTACAATGAGCAGTTCTTC. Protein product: CASSLPFRGPSLYNEQFF.

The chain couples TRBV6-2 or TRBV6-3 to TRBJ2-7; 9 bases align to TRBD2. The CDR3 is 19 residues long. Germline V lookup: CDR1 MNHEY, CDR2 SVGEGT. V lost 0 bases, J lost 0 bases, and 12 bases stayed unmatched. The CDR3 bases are TGTGCCAGCAGTTACTCGATGAGGTGGCCGCGGGGGGGCTCCTACGAGCAGTACTTC. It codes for CASSYSMRWPRGGSYEQYF.

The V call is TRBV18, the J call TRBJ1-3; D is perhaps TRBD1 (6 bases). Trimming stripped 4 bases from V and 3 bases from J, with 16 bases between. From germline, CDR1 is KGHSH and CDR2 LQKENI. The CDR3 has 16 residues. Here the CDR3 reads CASSLTPGTFGNTIYF. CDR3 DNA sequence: TGTGCCAGCTCACTTACCCCAGGGACATTTGGAAACACCATATATTTT. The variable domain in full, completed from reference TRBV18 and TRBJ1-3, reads NAGVMQNPRHLVRRRGQEARLRCSPMKGHSHVYWYRQLPEEGLKFMVYLQKENIIDESGMPKERFSAEFPKEGPSILRIQQVVRGDSAAYFCASSLTPGTFGNTIYFGEGSWLTVV.

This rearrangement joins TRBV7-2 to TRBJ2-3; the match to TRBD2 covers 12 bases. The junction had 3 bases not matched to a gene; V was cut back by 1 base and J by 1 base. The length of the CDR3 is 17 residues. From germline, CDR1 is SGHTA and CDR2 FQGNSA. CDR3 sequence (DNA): TGTGCCAGCAGCTTAGAGGCTAGCGGGGGGGGCACAGATACGCAGTATTTT. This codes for CASSLEASGGGTDTQYF.

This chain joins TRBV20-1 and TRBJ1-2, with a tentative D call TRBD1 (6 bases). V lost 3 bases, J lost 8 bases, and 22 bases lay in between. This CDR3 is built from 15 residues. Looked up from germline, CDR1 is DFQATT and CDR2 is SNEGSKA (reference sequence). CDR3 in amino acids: CSASRAGAATAGYTF. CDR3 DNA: TGCAGTGCTAGTAGGGCAGGGGCCGCAACCGCCGGCTACACCTTC.

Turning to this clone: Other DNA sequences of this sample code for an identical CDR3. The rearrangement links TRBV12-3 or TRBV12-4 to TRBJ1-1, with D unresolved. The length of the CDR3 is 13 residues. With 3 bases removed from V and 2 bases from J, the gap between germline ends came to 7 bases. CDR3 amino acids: CASSLSQNTEAFF. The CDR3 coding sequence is TGTGCCAGCAGTTTGAGTCAAAACACTGAAGCTTTCTTT.